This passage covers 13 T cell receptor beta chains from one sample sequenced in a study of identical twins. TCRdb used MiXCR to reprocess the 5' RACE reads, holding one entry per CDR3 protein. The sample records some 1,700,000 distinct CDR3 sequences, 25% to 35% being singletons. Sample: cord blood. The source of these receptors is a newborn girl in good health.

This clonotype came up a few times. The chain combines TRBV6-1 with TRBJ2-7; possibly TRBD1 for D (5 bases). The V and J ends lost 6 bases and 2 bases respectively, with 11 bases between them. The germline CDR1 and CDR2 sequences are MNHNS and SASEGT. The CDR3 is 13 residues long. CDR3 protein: CASRVTTAYEQYF. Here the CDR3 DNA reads TGTGCCAGCAGGGTAACGACAGCCTACGAGCAGTACTTC.

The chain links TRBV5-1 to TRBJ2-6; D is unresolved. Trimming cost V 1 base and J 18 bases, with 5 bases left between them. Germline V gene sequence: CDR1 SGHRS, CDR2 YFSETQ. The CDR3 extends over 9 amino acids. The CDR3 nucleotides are TGCGCCAGCAGCTTGAGCTGGACTTTC. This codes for CASSLSWTF.

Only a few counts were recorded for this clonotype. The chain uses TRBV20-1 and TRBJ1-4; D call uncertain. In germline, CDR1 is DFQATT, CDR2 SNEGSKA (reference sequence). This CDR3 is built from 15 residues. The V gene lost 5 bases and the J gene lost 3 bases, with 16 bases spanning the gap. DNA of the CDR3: TGCAGTGCTCCGCGGATGGGGTTAGCTAATGAAAAACTGTTTTTT. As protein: CSAPRMGLANEKLFF.

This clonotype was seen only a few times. The CDR3 is CASSLVVGTKQFF. The DNA of the CDR3 is TGTGCCAGCAGTTTAGTTGTAGGGACCAAGCAGTTCTTC. The chain carries TRBV28 and TRBJ2-1; D could derive from TRBD1 or TRBD2 (5 bases each). The CDR3 spans 13 residues. The germline CDR1 and CDR2 sequences are MDHEN and SYDVKM. V lost 2 bases and J 11 bases, leaving 13 bases between the germline ends.

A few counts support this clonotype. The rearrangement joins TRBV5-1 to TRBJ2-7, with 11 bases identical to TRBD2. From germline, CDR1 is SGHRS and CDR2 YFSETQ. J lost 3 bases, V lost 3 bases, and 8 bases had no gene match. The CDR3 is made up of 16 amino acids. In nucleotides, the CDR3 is TGCGCCAGCAGCTCTCAAGCCGGGACTAGCGGCTACGAGCAGTACTTC. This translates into CASSSQAGTSGYEQYF. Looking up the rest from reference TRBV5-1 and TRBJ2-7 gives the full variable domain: KAGVTQTPRYLIKTRGQQVTLSCSPISGHRSVSWYQQTPGQGLQFLFEYFSETQRNKGNFPGRFSGRQFSNSRSEMNVSTLELGDSALYLCASSSQAGTSGYEQYFGPGTRLTVT.

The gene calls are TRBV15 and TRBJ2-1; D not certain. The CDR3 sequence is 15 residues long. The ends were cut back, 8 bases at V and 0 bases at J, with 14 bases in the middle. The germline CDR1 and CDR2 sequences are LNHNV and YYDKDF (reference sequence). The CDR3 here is CATGVTPSSYNEQFF. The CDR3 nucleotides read TGTGCCACCGGCGTCACCCCTAGCTCCTACAATGAGCAGTTCTTC.

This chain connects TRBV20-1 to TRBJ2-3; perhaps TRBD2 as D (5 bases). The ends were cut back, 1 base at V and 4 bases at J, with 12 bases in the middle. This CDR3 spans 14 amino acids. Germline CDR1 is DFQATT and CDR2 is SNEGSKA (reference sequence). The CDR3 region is CSARALARPDTQYF. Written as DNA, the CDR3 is TGCAGTGCTAGAGCTCTAGCCCGGCCAGATACGCAGTATTTT.

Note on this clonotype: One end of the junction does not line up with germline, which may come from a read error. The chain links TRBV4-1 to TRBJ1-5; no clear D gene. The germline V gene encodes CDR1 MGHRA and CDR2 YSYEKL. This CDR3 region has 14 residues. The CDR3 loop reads CASSRGGRNQPQHF. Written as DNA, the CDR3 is TGTGCCAGCAGCCGGGGAGGGAGAAATCAGCCCCAGCATTTT.

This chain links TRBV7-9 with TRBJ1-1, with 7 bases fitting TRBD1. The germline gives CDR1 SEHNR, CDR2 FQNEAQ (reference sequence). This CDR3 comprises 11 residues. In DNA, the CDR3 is TGTATCCAGGGGGGCGGCACTGAAGCTTTCTTT. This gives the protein CIQGGGTEAFF.

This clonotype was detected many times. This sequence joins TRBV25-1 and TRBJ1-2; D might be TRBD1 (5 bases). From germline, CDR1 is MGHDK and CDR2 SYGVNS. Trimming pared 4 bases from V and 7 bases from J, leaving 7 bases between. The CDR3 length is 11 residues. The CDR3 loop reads CASSAGFGYTF. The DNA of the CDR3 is TGTGCCAGCAGTGCAGGGTTTGGCTACACCTTC.

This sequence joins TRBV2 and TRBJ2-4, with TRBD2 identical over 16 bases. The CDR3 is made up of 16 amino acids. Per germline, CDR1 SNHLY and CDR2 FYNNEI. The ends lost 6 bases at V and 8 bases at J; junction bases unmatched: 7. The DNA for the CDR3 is TGTGCCAGCAGGACGGGACTAGCGGGGGGGATGGACATTCAGTACTTC. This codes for CASRTGLAGGMDIQYF.

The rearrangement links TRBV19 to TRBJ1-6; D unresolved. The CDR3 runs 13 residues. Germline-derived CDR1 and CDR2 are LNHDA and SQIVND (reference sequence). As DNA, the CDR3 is TGTGCTGGCCGGGAAACTAATAATTCACCCCTCCACTTT. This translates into CAGRETNNSPLHF.

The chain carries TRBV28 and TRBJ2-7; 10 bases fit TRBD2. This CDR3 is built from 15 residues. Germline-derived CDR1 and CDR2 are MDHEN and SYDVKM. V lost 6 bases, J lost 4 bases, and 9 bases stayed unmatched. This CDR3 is CASSFGLAETYEQYF. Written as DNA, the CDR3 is TGTGCCAGCAGCTTCGGACTAGCGGAGACTTACGAGCAGTACTTC.